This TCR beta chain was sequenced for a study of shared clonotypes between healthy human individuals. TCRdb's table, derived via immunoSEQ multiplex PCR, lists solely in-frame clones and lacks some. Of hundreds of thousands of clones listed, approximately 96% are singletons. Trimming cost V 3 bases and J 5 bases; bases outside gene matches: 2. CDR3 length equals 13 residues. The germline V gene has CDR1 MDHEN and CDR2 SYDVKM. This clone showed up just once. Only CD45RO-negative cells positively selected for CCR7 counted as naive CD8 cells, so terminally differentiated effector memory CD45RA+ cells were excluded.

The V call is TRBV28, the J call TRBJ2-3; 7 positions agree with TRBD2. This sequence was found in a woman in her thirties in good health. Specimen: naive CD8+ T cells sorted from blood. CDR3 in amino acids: CASSFGGEDTQYF. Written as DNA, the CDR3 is TGTGCCAGCAGTTTTGGGGGGGAAGATACGCAGTATTTT.